This TCR beta chain was identified in a study of cytomegalovirus exposure and HLA in healthy donors. PCR used 60 Vbeta primers and 13 Jbeta primers. Clones were sequenced by immunoSEQ multiplex PCR, and TCRdb holds only the in-frame ones, with some missing. The sample holds roughly 130,000 clones; approximately 8.7% are singletons and the top ten take under 7%. There are 15 residues in the CDR3. Per germline, CDR1 SGHDT and CDR2 YYEEEE. V lost 3 bases and J lost 1; bases outside the gene matches: 1. This clone was seen a few times. The chain has TRBV5-6 and TRBJ2-1; 10 bases map to TRBD1. This receptor was obtained from a man aged 35 to 55 in good health and CMV-seronegative. Sequenced sample: PBMCs. Here the CDR3 reads CASSWTGGSYNEQFF. Written as DNA, the CDR3 is TGTGCCAGCAGCTGGACAGGGGGATCCTACAATGAGCAGTTCTTC.